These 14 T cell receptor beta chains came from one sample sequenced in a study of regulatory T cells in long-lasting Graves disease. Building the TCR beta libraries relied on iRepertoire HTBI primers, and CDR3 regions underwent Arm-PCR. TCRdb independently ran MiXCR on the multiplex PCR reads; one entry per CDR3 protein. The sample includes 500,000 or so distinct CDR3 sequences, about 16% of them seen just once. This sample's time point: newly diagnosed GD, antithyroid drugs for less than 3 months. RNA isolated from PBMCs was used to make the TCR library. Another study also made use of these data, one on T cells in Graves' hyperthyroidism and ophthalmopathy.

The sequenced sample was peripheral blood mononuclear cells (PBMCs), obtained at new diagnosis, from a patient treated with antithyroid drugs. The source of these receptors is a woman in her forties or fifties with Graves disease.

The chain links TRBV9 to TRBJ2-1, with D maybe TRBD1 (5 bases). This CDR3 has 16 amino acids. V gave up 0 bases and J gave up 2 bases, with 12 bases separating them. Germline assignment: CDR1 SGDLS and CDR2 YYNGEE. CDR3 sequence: CASSVDAGLPYNEQFF. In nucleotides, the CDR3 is TGTGCCAGCAGCGTAGACGCAGGGCTACCCTACAATGAGCAGTTCTTC.

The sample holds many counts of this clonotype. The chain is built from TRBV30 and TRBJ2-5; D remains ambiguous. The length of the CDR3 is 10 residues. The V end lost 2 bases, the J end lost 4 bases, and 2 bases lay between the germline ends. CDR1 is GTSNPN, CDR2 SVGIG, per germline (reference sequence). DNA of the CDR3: TGTGCCTGGAGTAGAGAGACCCAGTACTTC. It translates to CAWSRETQYF. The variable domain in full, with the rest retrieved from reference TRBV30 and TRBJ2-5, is SQTIHQWPATLVQPVGSPLSLECTVEGTSNPNLYWYRQAAGRGLQLLFYSVGIGQISSEVPQNLSASRPQDRQFILSSKKLLLSDSGFYLCAWSRETQYFGPGTRLLVL.

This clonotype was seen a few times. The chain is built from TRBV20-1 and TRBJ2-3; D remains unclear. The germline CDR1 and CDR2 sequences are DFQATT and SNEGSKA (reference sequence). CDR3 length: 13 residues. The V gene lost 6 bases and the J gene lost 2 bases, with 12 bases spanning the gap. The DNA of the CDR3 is TGCAGTGCCGATGTTCCCCACACAGATACGCAGTATTTT. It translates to CSADVPHTDTQYF.

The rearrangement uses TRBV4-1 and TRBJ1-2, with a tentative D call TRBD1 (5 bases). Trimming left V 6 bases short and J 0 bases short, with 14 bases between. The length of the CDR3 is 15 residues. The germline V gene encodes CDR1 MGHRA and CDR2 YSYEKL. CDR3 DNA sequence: TGCGCCAGCAGACCGCAGACAGCAGCTAACTATGGCTACACCTTC. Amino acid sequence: CASRPQTAANYGYTF.

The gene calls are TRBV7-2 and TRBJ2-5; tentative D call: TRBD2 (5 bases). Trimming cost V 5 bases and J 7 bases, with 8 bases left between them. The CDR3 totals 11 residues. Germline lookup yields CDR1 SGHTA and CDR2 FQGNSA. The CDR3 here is CASSRGVTQYF. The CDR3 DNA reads TGTGCCAGCAGCCGGGGAGTGACCCAGTACTTC.

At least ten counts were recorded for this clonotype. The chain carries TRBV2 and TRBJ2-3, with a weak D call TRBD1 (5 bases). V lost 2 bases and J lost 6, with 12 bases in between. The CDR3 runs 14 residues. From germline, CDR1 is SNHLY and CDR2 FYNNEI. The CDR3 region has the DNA TGTGCCAGCAGTGAATATGGGGCGTTGGATACGCAGTATTTT. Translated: CASSEYGALDTQYF.

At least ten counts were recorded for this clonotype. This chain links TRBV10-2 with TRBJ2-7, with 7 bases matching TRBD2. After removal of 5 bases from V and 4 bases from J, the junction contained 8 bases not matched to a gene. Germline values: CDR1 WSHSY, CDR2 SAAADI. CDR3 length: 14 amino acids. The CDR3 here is CASSSQRGGYEQYF. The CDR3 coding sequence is TGCGCCAGCAGTAGCCAGCGGGGTGGTTACGAGCAGTACTTC.

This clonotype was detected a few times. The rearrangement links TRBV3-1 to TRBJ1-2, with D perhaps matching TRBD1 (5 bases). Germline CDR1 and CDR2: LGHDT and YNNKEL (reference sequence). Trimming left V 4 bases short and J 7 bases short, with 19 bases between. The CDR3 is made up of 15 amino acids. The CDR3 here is CASSPIVGTRAGYTF. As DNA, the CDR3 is TGTGCCAGCAGCCCCATTGTCGGGACTCGGGCTGGCTACACCTTC.

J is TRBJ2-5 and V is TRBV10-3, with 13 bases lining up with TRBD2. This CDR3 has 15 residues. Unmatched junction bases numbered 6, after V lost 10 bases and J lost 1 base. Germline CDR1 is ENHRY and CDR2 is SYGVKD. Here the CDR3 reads CATRGLAGPQETQYF. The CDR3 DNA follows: TGTGCCACCCGGGGACTAGCGGGGCCCCAAGAGACCCAGTACTTC.

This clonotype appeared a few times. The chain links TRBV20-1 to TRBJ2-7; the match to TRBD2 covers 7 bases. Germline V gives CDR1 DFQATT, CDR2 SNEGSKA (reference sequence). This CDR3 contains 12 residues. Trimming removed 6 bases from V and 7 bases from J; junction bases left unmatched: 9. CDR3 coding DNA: TGCAGTGCCGCGCCGGGGGGTAGTGAGCAGTACTTC. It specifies CSAAPGGSEQYF.

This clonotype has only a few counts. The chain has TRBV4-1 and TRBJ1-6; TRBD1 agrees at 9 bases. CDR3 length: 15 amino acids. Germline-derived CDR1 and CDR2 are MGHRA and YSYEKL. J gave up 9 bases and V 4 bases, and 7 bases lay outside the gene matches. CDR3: CASSPGQGGTSPLHF. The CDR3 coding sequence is TGCGCCAGCAGCCCGGGACAGGGAGGAACTTCACCCCTCCACTTT.

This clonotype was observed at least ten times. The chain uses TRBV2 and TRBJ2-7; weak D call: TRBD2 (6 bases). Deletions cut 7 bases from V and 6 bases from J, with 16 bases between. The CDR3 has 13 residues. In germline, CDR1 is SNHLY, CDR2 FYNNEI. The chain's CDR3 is CASKGGIGGEQYF. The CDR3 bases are TGTGCCAGCAAAGGAGGGATCGGGGGCGAGCAGTACTTC.

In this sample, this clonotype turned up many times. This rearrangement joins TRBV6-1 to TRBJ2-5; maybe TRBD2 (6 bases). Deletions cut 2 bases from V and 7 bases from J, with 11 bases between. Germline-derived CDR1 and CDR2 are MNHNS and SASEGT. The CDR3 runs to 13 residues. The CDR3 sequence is CASSEPGDGTQYF. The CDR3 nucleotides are TGTGCCAGCAGTGAACCGGGGGACGGGACCCAGTACTTC.

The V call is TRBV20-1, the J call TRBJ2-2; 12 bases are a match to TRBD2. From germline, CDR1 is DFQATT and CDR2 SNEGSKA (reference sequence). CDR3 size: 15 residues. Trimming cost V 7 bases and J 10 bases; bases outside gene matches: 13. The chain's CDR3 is CSVLGLAGGPAELFF. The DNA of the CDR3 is TGCAGTGTCCTCGGGCTAGCGGGGGGGCCTGCGGAGCTGTTTTTT.